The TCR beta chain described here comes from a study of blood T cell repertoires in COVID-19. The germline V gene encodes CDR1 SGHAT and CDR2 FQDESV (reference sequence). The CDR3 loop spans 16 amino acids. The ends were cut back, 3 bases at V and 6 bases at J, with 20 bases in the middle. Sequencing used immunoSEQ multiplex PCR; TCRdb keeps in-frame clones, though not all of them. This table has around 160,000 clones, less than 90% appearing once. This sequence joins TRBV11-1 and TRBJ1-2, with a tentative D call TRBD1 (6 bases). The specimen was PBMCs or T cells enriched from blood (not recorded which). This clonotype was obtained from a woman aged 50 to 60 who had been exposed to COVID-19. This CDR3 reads CASSLGTGYTEDGYTF. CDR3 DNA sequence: TGTGCCAGCAGCTTGGGAACAGGGTACACCGAGGATGGCTACACCTTC.